This section outlines one T cell receptor beta chain sequence together with its context. Time point indicated: longitudinal time-point 3. The data belong to a study of neurological immune-mediated disorders. Per the germline V gene, CDR1 is SQVTM and CDR2 is ANQGSEA. The V and J ends lost 0 bases and 3 bases, in that order; junction bases with no gene match: 1. The CDR3 length is 15 residues. TCRdb independently ran MiXCR on the 5' RACE reads; one entry per CDR3 protein. The profile covers around 100,000 distinct CDR3 sequences, with roughly a tenth appearing a single time and about 3.1% taken by the ten largest.

The sample consisted of PBMCs. J is TRBJ2-1 and V is TRBV29-1, with 11 bases that match TRBD1. The receptor's source is a female donor with HTLV-1-associated myelopathy (HAM/TSP). CDR3 sequence: CSVEDGTGGYNEQFF. Here the CDR3 DNA reads TGCAGCGTTGAAGATGGGACAGGGGGCTACAATGAGCAGTTCTTC.